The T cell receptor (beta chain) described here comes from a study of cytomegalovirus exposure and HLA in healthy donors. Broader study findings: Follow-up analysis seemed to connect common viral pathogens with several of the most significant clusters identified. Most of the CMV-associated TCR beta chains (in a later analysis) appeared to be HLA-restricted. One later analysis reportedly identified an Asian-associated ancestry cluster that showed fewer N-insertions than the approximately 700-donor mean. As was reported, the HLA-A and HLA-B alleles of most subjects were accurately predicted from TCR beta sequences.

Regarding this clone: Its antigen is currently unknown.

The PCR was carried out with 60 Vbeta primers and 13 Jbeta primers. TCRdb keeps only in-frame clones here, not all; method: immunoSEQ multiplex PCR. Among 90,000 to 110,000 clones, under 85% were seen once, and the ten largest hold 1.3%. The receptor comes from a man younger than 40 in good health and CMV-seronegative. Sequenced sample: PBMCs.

CDR3 amino acids: CASSQERSAGAAYEQYF. DNA of the CDR3: TGTGCCAGCAGCCAAGAACGTTCAGCGGGGGCCGCCTACGAGCAGTACTTC. The chain carries TRBV14 and TRBJ2-7; 8 positions agree with TRBD2. The CDR3 runs 17 residues. V gave up 0 bases and J gave up 2 bases; unmatched junction bases: 9. The germline V gene encodes CDR1 SGHDN and CDR2 FVKESK.